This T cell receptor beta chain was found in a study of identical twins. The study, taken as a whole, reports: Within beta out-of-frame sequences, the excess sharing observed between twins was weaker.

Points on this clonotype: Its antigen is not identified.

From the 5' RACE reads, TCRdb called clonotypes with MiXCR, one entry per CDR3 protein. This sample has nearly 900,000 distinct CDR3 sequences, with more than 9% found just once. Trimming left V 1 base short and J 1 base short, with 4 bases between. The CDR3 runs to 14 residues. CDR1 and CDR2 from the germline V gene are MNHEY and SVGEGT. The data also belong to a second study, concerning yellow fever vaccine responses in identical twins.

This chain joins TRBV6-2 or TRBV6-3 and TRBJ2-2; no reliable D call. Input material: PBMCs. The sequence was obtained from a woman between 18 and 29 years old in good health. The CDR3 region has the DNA TGTGCCAGCAGTTACTGGGGGAACACCGGGGAGCTGTTTTTT. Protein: CASSYWGNTGELFF.